This TCR beta chain emerged from a study of response to subunit inactivated influenza vaccine. There are 13 residues in the CDR3. Germline loops: CDR1 DFQATT, CDR2 SNEGSKA (reference sequence). The J segment lost 9 bases and the V segment lost 2 bases, leaving 9 bases of the junction unmatched. Turning to this clonotype: Its antigen remains unidentified.

TCRdb redid the calling of the RT-PCR reads with MiXCR, one entry per CDR3 protein. The sample includes approximately 250,000 distinct CDR3 sequences, less than 15% of them seen just once. Study outcomes and limitations: That few new T cells are recruited by each seasonal influenza vaccination was the authors' suggestion.

This clonotype originated in a man aged 45-65 years who received an inactivated influenza vaccine. The chain carries TRBV20-1 and TRBJ2-7; TRBD2 agrees at 8 bases. The source material was non-naive T cells sorted from PBMCs, sampled less than 15 days before vaccination. In DNA, the CDR3 is TGCAGTGCTAGACGGGGGACTAGGGAGGCGCAGTACTTC. Translating gives CSARRGTREAQYF.